The next 20 T cell receptor beta chains were all read from a single sample in a study of blood T cells in healthy people across ages. A second about 6 to 11 cycle PCR used barcoded and J-beta primers. TCRdb used MiXCR to reprocess the 5' RACE reads, holding one entry per CDR3 protein. The data contain about 680,000 distinct CDR3 sequences, roughly 49% of them seen just once; the ten biggest clones take up 30% to 35%. The source material was blood. The receptors come from a woman in her sixties in good health.

The genes are TRBV5-1 and TRBJ2-5; 11 nucleotides agree with TRBD2. The DNA matches TRBJ2-7 better at its end, which makes the J call doubtful. Germline values: CDR1 SGHRS, CDR2 YFSETQ. This CDR3 has 17 amino acids. This chain's CDR3 is CASSFNSGRASFHEQYF. In DNA, the CDR3 is TGCGCCAGCAGCTTTAATAGCGGGAGGGCCTCCTTCCACGAGCAGTACTTC.

This clonotype was counted only a few times. CDR3 region: CSARNPAQYSSYNEQFF. The DNA for the CDR3 is TGCAGTGCTAGAAACCCGGCCCAGTACAGCTCCTACAATGAGCAGTTCTTC. This chain connects TRBV20-1 to TRBJ2-1; D call uncertain. The germline CDR1 and CDR2 sequences are DFQATT and SNEGSKA (reference sequence). Trimming removed 2 bases from V and 0 bases from J, with 17 bases in between. The CDR3 spans 17 residues.

This clonotype was observed a few times. The V and J genes are TRBV28 and TRBJ2-1; D may be TRBD1 (6 bases). CDR1 is MDHEN, CDR2 SYDVKM, per germline. Deletions cut 6 bases from V and 0 bases from J, with 18 bases between. The CDR3 is made up of 17 amino acids. The CDR3 reads CASRSSQGLSSYNEQFF. The CDR3 DNA is TGTGCCAGCAGGTCCTCTCAGGGGCTGAGCTCCTACAATGAGCAGTTCTTC.

In DNA form, the CDR3 reads TGCGCCAGCAGCCCGGACCCGTGGGTCAACAATGAGCAGTTCTTC. This gives the protein CASSPDPWVNNEQFF. The J gene is TRBJ2-1, the V gene TRBV5-1; D gene unclear. Germline V CDR1 and CDR2: SGHRS, YFSETQ. CDR3 size: 15 residues. V was shortened by 4 bases and J by 5 bases, with 16 bases between the two germline ends.

V is TRBV10-3 and J is TRBJ2-1, with TRBD2 matching over 9 bases. V lost 2 bases and J lost 5; bases outside the gene matches: 1. The CDR3 contains 14 residues. Germline CDR1 ENHRY, CDR2 SYGVKD. CDR3 sequence (DNA): TGTGCCATCAGTGAGGGCGGGGGGGACAATGAGCAGTTCTTC. This gives the protein CAISEGGGDNEQFF.

This chain connects TRBV12-3 or TRBV12-4 to TRBJ2-2, with D uncertain. Deletions cut 0 bases from V and 0 bases from J, with 8 bases between. This CDR3 has 16 amino acids. The CDR3 DNA follows: TGTGCCAGCAGTTTAGCGCAGGCACCGAACACCGGGGAGCTGTTTTTT. This encodes CASSLAQAPNTGELFF.

This clonotype appeared a single time. The rearrangement joins TRBV5-1 to TRBJ2-1, with 11 nucleotides matching TRBD2. V was pared by 4 bases and J by 6 bases, with 6 bases of the junction left unmatched. Germline V lookup: CDR1 SGHRS, CDR2 YFSETQ. This CDR3 has 15 amino acids. In nucleotides, the CDR3 is TGCGCCAGCAGCCCCCCACTAGCGGGAGTCAATGAGCAGTTCTTC. Amino acid sequence: CASSPPLAGVNEQFF.

This clonotype has more than one count but fewer than ten. The chain joins TRBV4-2 to TRBJ2-7, with 9 nucleotides matching TRBD1. Germline CDR1 reads LGHNA; CDR2 reads YNFKEQ. V lost 0 bases and J lost 4; bases outside the gene matches: 4. There are 15 residues in the CDR3. CDR3 sequence: CASSQDGQGRYEQYF. The CDR3, as DNA: TGTGCCAGCAGCCAAGACGGACAGGGGAGGTACGAGCAGTACTTC.

This chain links TRBV9 with TRBJ2-3; D gene unclear. Trimming removed 0 bases at V and 4 bases at J, with 9 bases between. The germline V gene has CDR1 SGDLS and CDR2 YYNGEE. This CDR3 spans 14 amino acids. CDR3 bases: TGTGCCAGCAGCGTAGGGGCGTTGGCAGATACGCAGTATTTT. Translation: CASSVGALADTQYF.

Of note for this clonotype: A junction end diverges from the germline sequence, so it may reflect a read error. The gene calls are TRBV2 and TRBJ1-2, with 10 bases that match TRBD1. Looked up from germline, CDR1 is SNHLY and CDR2 is FYNNEI. The CDR3 runs to 17 residues. CDR3 protein: CVSSVGQGVPFPYGYTF. CDR3 coding DNA: TGTGTCAGCAGTGTCGGACAGGGGGTGCCCTTCCCCTATGGCTACACCTTC.

This clonotype was seen only once. The rearrangement links TRBV7-9 to TRBJ2-3; 11 positions match TRBD2. This CDR3 spans 17 amino acids. The trim removed 3 bases at V and 6 bases at J, leaving 11 bases unmatched. Germline V gene lookup returns CDR1 SEHNR and CDR2 FQNEAQ (reference sequence). The CDR3 spells CASSFPLSGGAADTQYF. The DNA for the CDR3 is TGTGCCAGCAGCTTCCCACTTAGCGGGGGGGCCGCGGATACGCAGTATTTT.

The J gene is TRBJ2-3, the V gene TRBV9; TRBD2 matches 9 bases. Germline V gene sequence: CDR1 SGDLS, CDR2 YYNGEE. V was pared by 2 bases and J by 9 bases, with 10 bases of the junction left unmatched. The CDR3 loop spans 15 amino acids. The CDR3 reads CASSVSGRPEGTQYF. The CDR3 DNA follows: TGTGCCAGCAGCGTTAGCGGGAGACCTGAGGGGACGCAGTATTTT.

The chain employs TRBV20-1 and TRBJ2-7; TRBD2 agrees at 10 bases. This CDR3 is built from 14 residues. The V and J ends lost 4 bases and 7 bases, in that order; junction bases with no gene match: 10. In germline, CDR1 is DFQATT, CDR2 SNEGSKA (reference sequence). The CDR3: CSATSGRARNEQYF. CDR3 sequence (DNA): TGCAGTGCTACAAGCGGGAGGGCCAGGAATGAGCAGTACTTC.

V gene TRBV20-1 combines with J gene TRBJ2-7, with 15 bases lining up with TRBD2. Germline V gives CDR1 DFQATT, CDR2 SNEGSKA (reference sequence). The V segment lost 5 bases and the J segment 3 bases; nucleotides outside the gene matches: 5. The CDR3 extends over 15 amino acids. The CDR3 bases are TGCAGTGCTTACGGACTAGCGGGAGGGGACTACGAGCAGTACTTC. The encoded protein is CSAYGLAGGDYEQYF.

The rearrangement joins TRBV27 to TRBJ1-2; D is perhaps TRBD1 (5 bases). Germline V gives CDR1 MNHEY, CDR2 SMNVEV (reference sequence). Trimming left V 6 bases short and J 0 bases short, with 8 bases between. This CDR3 has 13 residues. Written as DNA, the CDR3 is TGTGCCAGCAGGTCGACAGCTAACTATGGCTACACCTTC. It translates to CASRSTANYGYTF.

This clonotype has just a few counts. V gene TRBV27 combines with J gene TRBJ2-6, with 15 nucleotides matching TRBD2. Germline V gene sequence: CDR1 MNHEY, CDR2 SMNVEV (reference sequence). V trimming: 5 bases; J trimming: 3 bases; junction bases outside the gene matches: 8. This CDR3 has 19 amino acids. The DNA for the CDR3 is TGTGCCAGCAGTCCCATGGGACTAGCGGGAGGTGGTGGGGCCAACGTCCTGACTTTC. It is translated as CASSPMGLAGGGGANVLTF.

The chain joins TRBV7-2 to TRBJ2-5; D might be TRBD2 (6 bases). V gave up 3 bases and J gave up 0 bases, with 17 bases separating them. Per germline, CDR1 SGHTA and CDR2 FQGNSA. CDR3 length equals 17 residues. CDR3 region: CASSFLVSWEDQETQYF. The DNA of the CDR3 is TGTGCCAGCAGCTTTTTAGTGTCATGGGAGGACCAAGAGACCCAGTACTTC.

The V gene is TRBV20-1, the J gene TRBJ1-6, with a possible D match to TRBD1 (5 bases). This CDR3 is 15 amino acids long. Germline CDR1 DFQATT, CDR2 SNEGSKA (reference sequence). Trimming left V 6 bases short and J 9 bases short, with 21 bases between. The CDR3 coding sequence is TGCAGTGCGGACACTGCTGGGGTCTCGAGTTCACCCCTCCACTTT. Its translation is CSADTAGVSSSPLHF.

This chain links TRBV15 with TRBJ2-1, with 7 bases aligning to TRBD1. V shed 5 bases and J 8 bases; nucleotides not matched to a gene: 6. In germline, CDR1 is LNHNV, CDR2 YYDKDF (reference sequence). The CDR3 contains 13 residues. The CDR3 reads CATSYRQGDEQFF. CDR3 bases: TGTGCCACCAGCTATCGACAGGGCGATGAGCAGTTCTTC.

This clonotype occurred a few times. The rearrangement joins TRBV20-1 to TRBJ2-1, with TRBD2 matching 8 bases. The CDR3 runs to 14 residues. J gave up 6 bases and V 2 bases, and 6 bases lay outside the gene matches. Germline CDR1 reads DFQATT; CDR2 reads SNEGSKA (reference sequence). CDR3 region: CSARSGSLGNEQFF. CDR3 in DNA: TGCAGTGCTAGAAGCGGGAGTCTTGGCAATGAGCAGTTCTTC.